The next 27 T cell receptor beta chains were all read from a single sample in a study of blood T cell repertoires in COVID-19. Generated by immunoSEQ multiplex PCR, the TCRdb table keeps only in-frame clones and is missing some. The table lists more than 300,000 clones, around 92% of them singletons. The sequenced sample consisted of peripheral blood. The source is a woman in her 30s with COVID-19, enrolled during active disease.

The chain uses TRBV27 and TRBJ1-2; 8 nucleotides align to TRBD1. Per germline, CDR1 MNHEY and CDR2 SMNVEV (reference sequence). CDR3 size: 18 residues. The junction had 18 bases not matched to a gene; V was cut back by 5 bases and J by 4 bases. The chain's CDR3 is CASSRIITQGASPYGYTF. The CDR3 DNA follows: TGTGCCAGCAGTCGAATAATCACTCAGGGGGCTAGCCCCTATGGCTACACCTTC.

On this clone: In the same sample, other DNA sequences code for this CDR3. The chain is built from TRBV9 and TRBJ1-2; D may be TRBD1 (5 bases). Germline CDR1 reads SGDLS; CDR2 reads YYNGEE. CDR3 size: 15 residues. Trimming stripped 0 bases from V and 1 base from J, with 10 bases between. The CDR3 here is CASSVGQGGNYGYTF. As DNA, the CDR3 is TGTGCCAGCAGCGTAGGCCAGGGAGGTAACTATGGCTACACCTTC.

The rearrangement joins TRBV10-1 to TRBJ2-5; TRBD1 might be the D (5 bases). Trimming shortened V by 4 bases and J by 5 bases, and 14 bases separated the two germline ends. Germline CDR1 WNHNN, CDR2 SYGVQD (reference sequence). The CDR3 is 14 residues long. CDR3 in DNA: TGCGCCAGCAGTGTTGGGGCAGCCGGGGAGACCCAGTACTTC. Translated, it gives CASSVGAAGETQYF.

V and J are TRBV2 and TRBJ1-6; no definite D call. CDR1 is SNHLY and CDR2 is FYNNEI in the germline V gene. The V end lost 10 bases, the J end lost 4 bases, and 11 bases lay between the germline ends. This CDR3 contains 13 residues. The DNA for the CDR3 is TGTGCCAACGCTAATGAGTATAATTCACCCCTCCACTTT. It specifies CANANEYNSPLHF.

The chain joins TRBV28 to TRBJ1-1; maybe TRBD1 (6 bases). This CDR3 spans 12 amino acids. V shed 4 bases and J shed 7 bases, with 10 bases lying between them. CDR1 and CDR2 (germline): MDHEN, SYDVKM. This chain's CDR3 is CASSWGLYEAFF. The CDR3 bases are TGTGCCAGCAGTTGGGGGCTTTATGAAGCTTTCTTT.

The CDR3 is CASSAGLADSDTQYF. The CDR3, as DNA: TGTGCCAGCAGCGCGGGACTAGCGGACTCAGATACGCAGTATTTT. The gene calls are TRBV7-2 and TRBJ2-3; 11 positions match TRBD2. The CDR3 is 15 amino acids. V trimming: 5 bases; J trimming: 4 bases; junction bases outside the gene matches: 5. Germline V CDR1 and CDR2: SGHTA, FQGNSA.

The J gene is TRBJ1-4, the V gene TRBV4-2; the D is unclear. V gave up 0 bases and J gave up 5 bases, with 13 bases separating them. Germline V gene sequence: CDR1 LGHNA, CDR2 YNFKEQ. This CDR3 comprises 16 residues. The CDR3 is CASSQDLSMRNEKLFF. Here the CDR3 DNA reads TGTGCCAGCAGCCAAGATCTGAGTATGAGGAATGAAAAACTGTTTTTT.

The rearrangement uses TRBV6-2 or TRBV6-3 and TRBJ2-2; a weak D match, TRBD1 (6 bases). CDR3 length: 15 residues. Per the germline V gene, CDR1 is MNHEY and CDR2 is SVGEGT. Trimming removed 0 bases at V and 6 bases at J, with 11 bases between. The CDR3 here is CASSYSARGPGELFF. As DNA, the CDR3 is TGTGCCAGCAGTTACTCGGCCAGGGGCCCCGGGGAGCTGTTTTTT.

This clone was seen a handful of times. The CDR3 sequence is CASSHGRGNFAGYTF. The DNA for the CDR3 is TGCGCCAGCAGCCACGGGCGGGGCAATTTTGCTGGCTACACCTTC. The chain combines TRBV4-1 with TRBJ1-2, with D perhaps TRBD1 (5 bases). CDR3 size: 15 residues. V was clipped by 3 bases and J by 7 bases, with 18 bases between them. Looked up from germline, CDR1 is MGHRA and CDR2 is YSYEKL.

The chain couples TRBV4-2 to TRBJ1-5; maybe TRBD1 (6 bases). The CDR3 has 17 residues. CDR1 is LGHNA, CDR2 YNFKEQ, per germline. V was pared by 1 base and J by 2 bases, with 15 bases between. The CDR3 is CASSQGVWEGGNQPQHF. DNA for the CDR3: TGTGCCAGCAGCCAAGGCGTTTGGGAGGGGGGCAATCAGCCCCAGCATTTT.

V is TRBV5-4 and J is TRBJ2-3; TRBD2 matches at 14 bases. This CDR3 is built from 14 residues. V lost 6 bases to trimming and J lost 11 bases; unmatched junction nucleotides: 8. Germline CDR1 reads SGHNT; CDR2 reads YYREEE (reference sequence). Here the CDR3 reads CASTSYGTSGGQYF. The CDR3 DNA is TGTGCCAGCACCTCCTACGGGACTAGCGGGGGGCAGTATTTT.

The CDR3, as DNA: TGTGCCAGCAGCTTCTCAACTACTGAAGCTTTCTTT. It is translated as CASSFSTTEAFF. The chain couples TRBV5-4 to TRBJ1-1; D gene ambiguous. The CDR3 consists of 12 residues. Deletions cut 2 bases from V and 5 bases from J, with 7 bases between. Germline assignment: CDR1 SGHNT and CDR2 YYREEE (reference sequence). Combining the CDR3 with reference TRBV5-4 and TRBJ1-1 gives the whole variable domain ETGVTQSPTHLIKTRGQQVTLRCSSQSGHNTVSWYQQALGQGPQFIFQYYREEENGRGNFPPRFSGLQFPNYSSELNVNALELDDSALYLCASSFSTTEAFFGQGTRLTVV.

This clone has a handful of counts. The chain links TRBV7-9 to TRBJ2-2; 7 positions match TRBD1. The V segment lost 7 bases and the J segment 6 bases; nucleotides outside the gene matches: 2. The CDR3 totals 12 residues. Germline values: CDR1 SEHNR, CDR2 FQNEAQ (reference sequence). For the CDR3, the DNA is TGTGCCAGCATCCAGGGGGCCGGGGAGCTGTTTTTT. Protein sequence: CASIQGAGELFF.

V and J are TRBV6-6 and TRBJ1-2; D perhaps matches TRBD1 (5 bases). Per the germline V gene, CDR1 is MNHNY and CDR2 is SVGAGI (reference sequence). Trimming took 5 bases from V and 4 from J, leaving 11 bases between them. This CDR3 comprises 13 residues. CDR3 sequence reads: CASSPTGVYGYTF. For the CDR3, the DNA is TGTGCCAGCAGTCCTACAGGCGTCTATGGCTACACCTTC.

The chain has TRBV5-1 and TRBJ2-2; tentatively, D is TRBD1 (5 bases). The CDR3 runs 16 residues. The V end was cut by 2 bases, the J end by 0 bases, with 11 bases between. Germline V gene data show CDR1 as SGHRS and CDR2 as YFSETQ. This chain's CDR3 is CASSLIPGPNTGELFF. The CDR3 DNA is TGCGCCAGCAGCTTAATACCAGGGCCGAACACCGGGGAGCTGTTTTTT.

This chain joins TRBV3-1 (or the pseudogene TRBV3-2) and TRBJ2-1; no clear D. Trimming shortened V by 4 bases and J by 3 bases, and 13 bases separated the two germline ends. Per the germline V gene, CDR1 is LGHDT and CDR2 is YNNKEL (reference sequence). The CDR3 has 15 residues. CDR3 region: CASSPKSLFYNEQFF. The CDR3 coding sequence is TGTGCCAGCAGCCCAAAATCCCTATTCTACAATGAGCAGTTCTTC.

The chain joins TRBV4-2 to TRBJ1-6; TRBD1 agrees at 7 bases. Germline V gives CDR1 LGHNA, CDR2 YNFKEQ. The V gene end was trimmed by 0 bases and the J gene end by 7 bases; junction bases not matched to a gene: 3. This CDR3 region has 15 residues. The chain's CDR3 is CASSQDLQGNSPLHF. Here the CDR3 DNA reads TGTGCCAGCAGCCAAGATCTACAGGGGAATTCACCCCTCCACTTT.

The genes are TRBV3-1 (or the pseudogene TRBV3-2) and TRBJ1-4; 12 positions match TRBD1. Looked up from germline, CDR1 is LGHDT and CDR2 is YNNKEL (reference sequence). Losses at the gene ends were 3 bases for V and 2 bases for J; bases not matched to a gene: 7. This CDR3 region has 18 residues. Written as DNA, the CDR3 is TGTGCCAGCAGCCAGCCTAGGGACAGGGGGCGGACTAATGAAAAACTGTTTTTT. It specifies CASSQPRDRGRTNEKLFF.

The V call is TRBV19, the J call TRBJ2-2, with TRBD1 matching 9 bases. V was clipped by 6 bases and J by 4 bases; unmatched bases: 15. There are 18 residues in the CDR3. Germline-derived CDR1 and CDR2 are LNHDA and SQIVND (reference sequence). The CDR3, as DNA: TGTGCCAGTAGACCGTCCGGGACAGGGCCTATCCCCACCGGGGAGCTGTTTTTT. Protein: CASRPSGTGPIPTGELFF. Full variable domain (remainder filled in from reference TRBV19 and TRBJ2-2): DGGITQSPKYLFRKEGQNVTLSCEQNLNHDAMYWYRQDPGQGLRLIYYSQIVNDFQKGDIAEGYSVSREKKESFPLTVTSAQKNPTAFYLCASRPSGTGPIPTGELFFGEGSRLTVL.

In its sample, this clone was seen once. The V gene is TRBV20-1, the J gene TRBJ1-2; tentatively, D is TRBD1 (6 bases). Trimming shortened V by 3 bases and J by 7 bases, and 12 bases separated the two germline ends. Germline CDR1 is DFQATT and CDR2 is SNEGSKA (reference sequence). CDR3 size: 12 residues. The CDR3 DNA sequence: TGCAGTGCTAGTCCACAGGGCTTTGGCTACACCTTC. It codes for CSASPQGFGYTF.

The V and J genes are TRBV11-2 and TRBJ1-3; a possible D gene is TRBD1 (5 bases). V lost 4 bases to trimming and J lost 5 bases, with 12 bases between them. CDR3 length equals 14 residues. Germline V gene data show CDR1 as SGHAT and CDR2 as FQNNGV. The CDR3 is CASSYTMDRNTIYF. The CDR3 nucleotides are TGTGCCAGCAGCTATACTATGGACAGAAACACCATATATTTT.

The CDR3 nucleotides are TGTGCCAGCAGTCCGACAGGGTCCGACACTGAAGCTTTCTTT. Translated: CASSPTGSDTEAFF. This chain links TRBV5-5 with TRBJ1-1; the match to TRBD1 covers 7 bases. The V gene end was trimmed by 5 bases and the J gene end by 3 bases; junction bases not matched to a gene: 7. The CDR3 covers 14 residues. Germline V CDR1 and CDR2: SGHKS, YYEKEE (reference sequence).

The chain recombines TRBV5-1 with TRBJ1-2, with TRBD1 as a possible D gene (6 bases). The length of the CDR3 is 13 residues. With 3 bases removed from V and 10 bases from J, the gap between germline ends came to 16 bases. The germline V gene encodes CDR1 SGHRS and CDR2 YFSETQ. CDR3 DNA: TGCGCCAGCAGCTCCGGACAGTCAGTTACCTACACCTTC. Translation gives CASSSGQSVTYTF.

The chain combines TRBV5-6 with TRBJ2-3; tentatively, D is TRBD1 (6 bases). Deletions cut 4 bases from V and 3 bases from J, with 15 bases between. The germline gives CDR1 SGHDT, CDR2 YYEEEE. The CDR3 sequence is 15 residues long. The CDR3 protein is CASSGTGTITDTQYF. CDR3 nucleotide sequence: TGTGCCAGCAGCGGAACCGGGACAATAACAGATACGCAGTATTTT.

This chain links TRBV9 with TRBJ2-1, with a possible D match to TRBD1 (6 bases). V lost 2 bases to trimming and J lost 0 bases, with 6 bases between them. Germline V lookup: CDR1 SGDLS, CDR2 YYNGEE. The CDR3 is 14 residues long. The CDR3 nucleotides are TGTGCCAGCAGCGTGGACAGCTCCTACAATGAGCAGTTCTTC. The encoded protein is CASSVDSSYNEQFF.

The chain joins TRBV6-5 to TRBJ2-1, with 7 bases fitting TRBD1. CDR1 is MNHEY, CDR2 SVGAGI, per germline. V lost 7 bases to trimming and J lost 5 bases; unmatched junction nucleotides: 8. This CDR3 spans 14 amino acids. Written as DNA, the CDR3 is TGTGCCAGCACAAAACAGGGGTCCGACAATGAGCAGTTCTTC. It encodes CASTKQGSDNEQFF.

The chain has TRBV9 and TRBJ2-2; D is ambiguous. Trimming cost V 0 bases and J 5 bases, with 5 bases left between them. CDR3 length: 13 amino acids. The germline gives CDR1 SGDLS, CDR2 YYNGEE. The CDR3 nucleotides read TGTGCCAGCAGCGTAGCTAGTACCGGGGAGCTGTTTTTT. Translating it yields CASSVASTGELFF.